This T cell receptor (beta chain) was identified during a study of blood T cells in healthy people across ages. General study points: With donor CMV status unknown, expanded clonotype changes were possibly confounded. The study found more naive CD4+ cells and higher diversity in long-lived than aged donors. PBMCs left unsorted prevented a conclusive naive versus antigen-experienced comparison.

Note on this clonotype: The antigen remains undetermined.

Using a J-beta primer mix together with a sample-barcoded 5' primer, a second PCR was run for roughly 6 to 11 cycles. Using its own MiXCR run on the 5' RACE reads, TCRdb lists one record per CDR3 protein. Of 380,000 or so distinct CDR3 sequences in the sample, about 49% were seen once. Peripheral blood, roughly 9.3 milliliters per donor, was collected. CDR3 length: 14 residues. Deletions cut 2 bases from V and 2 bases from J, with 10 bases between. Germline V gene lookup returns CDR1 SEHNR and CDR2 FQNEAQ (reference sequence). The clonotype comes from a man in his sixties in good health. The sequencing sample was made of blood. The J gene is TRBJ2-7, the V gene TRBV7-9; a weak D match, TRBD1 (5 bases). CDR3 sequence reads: CASSLHGAAYEQYF. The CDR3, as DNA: TGTGCCAGCAGCTTACATGGGGCCGCCTACGAGCAGTACTTC.